This is a list of T cell receptor beta chains from one sample in a study of blood T cell repertoires in COVID-19. TCRdb's table, derived via immunoSEQ multiplex PCR, lists solely in-frame clones and lacks some. The sample has roughly 150,000 clones; 75% to 85% are singletons. What was sequenced was PBMCs or T cells enriched from blood (not recorded which). These TCRs come from a woman in her sixties who had recovered from COVID-19. CDR3s include the opening cysteine and the closing phenylalanine or tryptophan. A D gene is named only where the DNA matches it firmly. Clone size is given for some rows only: seen once, a few or many times, or a class if the clone is expanded.

many,TRBD2,TRBJ2-1,TRBV19,CASSIMTSGDNEQFF,TGTGCCAGTAGTATTATGACTAGCGGTGACAATGAGCAGTTCTTC
-,TRBD2,TRBJ2-7,TRBV5-6,CASSTTSPGEQYF,TGTGCCAGCAGCACGACTAGCCCCGGCGAGCAGTACTTC
-,-,TRBJ1-3,TRBV6-5,CASSTDRGNTIYF,TGTGCCAGCAGTACGGACAGAGGAAACACCATATATTTT
-,-,TRBJ1-1,TRBV7-2,CASSLVGLEEAEAFF,TGTGCCAGCAGCTTAGTTGGTCTAGAAGAGGCTGAAGCTTTCTTT
-,TRBD1,TRBJ1-5,TRBV4-1,CASSQVRGKDQPQHF,TGCGCCAGCAGCCAAGTCAGGGGGAAGGATCAGCCCCAGCATTTT
-,-,TRBJ1-6,TRBV5-1,CASRTEAGENSPLHF,TGCGCCAGCAGGACCGAGGCGGGAGAGAATTCACCCCTCCACTTT
few,-,TRBJ2-3,TRBV9,CASSATTGTDTQYF,TGTGCCAGCAGCGCGACGACTGGCACAGATACGCAGTATTTT
-,-,TRBJ2-5,TRBV18,CASSPNSEGAGETQYF,TGTGCCAGCTCACCAAACTCGGAGGGGGCAGGAGAGACCCAGTACTTC
once,-,TRBJ1-5,TRBV3-1/TRBV3-2,CASSHGGALNQPQHF,TGTGCCAGCAGCCATGGGGGGGCCTTAAATCAGCCCCAGCATTTT
-,TRBD1,TRBJ2-5,TRBV19,CASSTSRTGRETQYF,TGTGCCAGTAGTACCTCCCGGACAGGGAGAGAGACCCAGTACTTC
few,-,TRBJ1-1,TRBV3-1/TRBV3-2,CASSHSSGMTEAFF,TGTGCCAGCAGCCACTCGTCAGGGATGACTGAAGCTTTCTTT
-,TRBD1,TRBJ2-2,TRBV7-2,CASSERTGLTGELFF,TGTGCCAGCAGCGAACGGACAGGGCTAACCGGGGAGCTGTTTTTT
-,TRBD1,TRBJ1-1,TRBV19,CASSPFRDRGNTEAFF,TGTGCCAGTAGTCCGTTTAGGGACAGGGGGAACACTGAAGCTTTCTTT
-,TRBD1,TRBJ2-5,TRBV5-1,CASSTRDSQETQYF,TGCGCCAGCAGCACCCGGGACAGCCAAGAGACCCAGTACTTC
-,-,TRBJ1-1,TRBV14,CASSPLEGGEAFF,TGTGCCAGCAGCCCACTCGAGGGGGGGGAAGCTTTCTTT
once,-,TRBJ2-5,TRBV9,CASSVMGGQETQYF,TGTGCCAGCAGCGTAATGGGGGGCCAAGAGACCCAGTACTTC
-,TRBD2,TRBJ2-3,TRBV7-2,CASSLTGTSGATDTQYF,TGTGCCAGCAGCTTAACTGGGACTAGCGGGGCCACAGATACGCAGTATTTT
-,-,TRBJ1-5,TRBV3-1/TRBV3-2,CASSPGEGYQPQHF,TGTGCCAGCAGCCCCGGGGAGGGGTATCAGCCCCAGCATTTT
-,-,TRBJ2-1,TRBV9,CASSVVGSSYNEQFF,TGTGCCAGCAGCGTAGTTGGCTCCTCCTACAATGAGCAGTTCTTC
-,-,TRBJ1-2,TRBV6-5,CASRLTVNYGYTF,TGTGCCAGCAGGTTGACAGTTAACTATGGCTACACCTTC
once,-,TRBJ1-2,TRBV3-1/TRBV3-2,CASSQEWQGYGYTF,TGTGCCAGCAGCCAAGAGTGGCAGGGGTATGGCTACACCTTC
once,TRBD2,TRBJ2-2,TRBV2,CASTSGRLAGAMTGELFF,TGTGCCAGCACCAGTGGGCGGCTAGCGGGGGCTATGACCGGGGAGCTGTTTTTT
-,TRBD2,TRBJ2-4,TRBV19,CASSMATSGLIQYF,TGTGCCAGTAGTATGGCTACTAGCGGACTCATTCAGTACTTC
-,TRBD1,TRBJ2-1,TRBV2,CASSADRLYNEQFF,TGTGCCAGCAGTGCGGACAGGCTGTACAATGAGCAGTTCTTC
-,TRBD1,TRBJ1-2,TRBV11-1,CASSLTGGADYGYTF,TGTGCCAGCAGCTTGACAGGGGGCGCCGACTATGGCTACACCTTC
-,-,TRBJ1-1,TRBV4-1,CASSQEGGQTTMNTEAFF,TGCGCCAGCAGCCAAGAGGGCGGACAAACTACCATGAACACTGAAGCTTTCTTT
-,TRBD2,TRBJ2-1,TRBV7-3,CASSPTSGGLLEQFF,TGTGCCAGCAGCCCCACTAGCGGGGGGCTCTTGGAGCAGTTCTTC
-,-,TRBJ2-1,TRBV9,CASSAVRHYSEQFF,TGTGCCAGCAGCGCGGTCCGGCATTACAGTGAGCAGTTCTTC
-,-,TRBJ1-3,TRBV30,CAWSPSPGYSGNTIYF,TGTGCCTGGAGCCCTTCACCCGGGTACTCTGGAAACACCATATATTTT
-,-,TRBJ1-3,TRBV15,CATRDGGSSGNTIYF,TGTGCCACCAGAGACGGAGGGAGCTCTGGAAACACCATATATTTT
-,TRBD1,TRBJ2-5,TRBV7-7,CASSLFGTEQETQYF,TGTGCCAGCAGCTTATTCGGGACAGAGCAAGAGACCCAGTACTTC
-,TRBD1,TRBJ1-1,TRBV6-5,CASRKGQSGGTEAFF,TGTGCCAGCAGGAAGGGACAGAGCGGCGGCACTGAAGCTTTCTTT
-,TRBD2,TRBJ2-5,TRBV19,CASSPAGAQETQYF,TGTGCCAGTAGTCCAGCGGGGGCCCAAGAGACCCAGTACTTC
-,-,TRBJ1-5,TRBV30,CAETGLLYQPQHF,TGTGCCGAAACGGGACTGTTGTATCAGCCCCAGCATTTT
-,-,TRBJ1-1,TRBV19,CASSDTGPTEAFF,TGTGCCAGTAGTGATACAGGGCCAACTGAAGCTTTCTTT
-,-,TRBJ1-2,TRBV23-1,CASSQWGGHGEGYTF,TGCGCCAGCAGTCAATGGGGGGGACACGGAGAAGGCTACACCTTC
-,-,TRBJ1-5,TRBV2,CASSEKEISNQPQHF,TGTGCCAGCAGTGAAAAGGAGATTAGCAATCAGCCCCAGCATTTT
-,-,TRBJ2-5,TRBV18,CASSPLGGLQETQYF,TGTGCCAGCTCACCTCTGGGGGGGCTCCAAGAGACCCAGTACTTC
-,-,TRBJ2-3,TRBV5-1,CASSLGTGPDTQYF,TGCGCCAGCAGCTTGGGAACGGGTCCAGATACGCAGTATTTT
-,TRBD1,TRBJ1-1,TRBV19,CASWDRGLKTEAFF,TGTGCCAGTTGGGACAGGGGGCTAAAAACTGAAGCTTTCTTT
-,TRBD1,TRBJ2-7,TRBV6-5,CASRGDRAGEQYF,TGTGCCAGCAGGGGCGACAGGGCCGGCGAGCAGTACTTC
-,TRBD2,TRBJ2-1,TRBV29-1,CSVAPLAGYNEQFF,TGCAGCGTTGCCCCCCTAGCGGGGTACAATGAGCAGTTCTTC
-,TRBD2,TRBJ2-1,TRBV9,CASSVGGGVTYNEQFF,TGTGCCAGCAGCGTAGGCGGGGGGGTAACCTACAATGAGCAGTTCTTC